The 18 T cell receptor beta chains below all came from one sample that was sequenced in a study of monozygotic twins with inflammatory bowel disease. From the 5' RACE reads, TCRdb lists one entry per CDR3 protein and no DNA. Its listing shows roughly 320,000 distinct CDR3 sequences. The source material was blood. Every receptor here comes from a human donor with ulcerative colitis or Crohn's disease, or a healthy co-twin of an affected twin (not recorded which).

This chain uses TRBV18 with TRBJ1-1; the D gene TCRdb calls, TRBD1, cannot be checked with no DNA. The CDR3 is made up of 15 amino acids. The germline V gene encodes CDR1 KGHSH and CDR2 LQKENI. The CDR3 region is CASSPVQGRSTEAFF.

The chain employs TRBV9 and TRBJ2-2; the D call from TCRdb, TRBD1, cannot be confirmed without DNA. The V gene's germline CDR1 is SGDLS and CDR2 YYNGEE. The CDR3 is 14 amino acids. CDR3 region: CASSVDRGTGELFF. Full variable domain (rest looked up from reference TRBV9 and TRBJ2-2): DSGVTQTPKHLITATGQRVTLRCSPRSGDLSVYWYQQSLDQGLQFLIQYYNGEERAKGNILERFSAQQFPDLHSELNLSSLELGDSALYFCASSVDRGTGELFFGEGSRLTVL.

The chain has TRBV27 and TRBJ2-4. The CDR3 extends over 14 amino acids. Germline V lookup: CDR1 MNHEY, CDR2 SMNVEV (reference sequence). The chain's CDR3 is CASSFSEDINIQYF.

The chain has TRBV5-1 and TRBJ2-7; no DNA is available, so the TRBD2 call from TCRdb remains unchecked. The CDR3 is 12 amino acids. CDR1 is SGHRS and CDR2 is YFSETQ in the germline V gene. The CDR3 spells CASGREGYEQYF.

V and J are TRBV5-1 and TRBJ1-6; TCRdb returns TRBD1, unconfirmable since there is no DNA. Germline assignment: CDR1 SGHRS and CDR2 YFSETQ. CDR3 length equals 14 residues. The CDR3 is CASSFTGTWSPLHF.

This rearrangement joins TRBV19 to TRBJ1-3. Germline V lookup: CDR1 LNHDA, CDR2 SQIVND (reference sequence). The CDR3 consists of 16 residues. CDR3 residues: CASSISRGSSGNTIYF.

V and J are TRBV4-1 and TRBJ2-5; the D call of TRBD1 rests on TCRdb alone, since no DNA is present to check it. Germline CDR1 is MGHRA and CDR2 is YSYEKL. The CDR3 length is 15 residues. The CDR3 spells CASSQGGGAQETQYF.

The V and J genes are TRBV4-3 and TRBJ2-7. The CDR3 contains 15 residues. Germline lookup yields CDR1 LGHNA and CDR2 YSLEER. CDR3 sequence reads: CASSPYVGGNYEQYF.

V and J are TRBV9 and TRBJ2-5; the TCRdb call, TRBD2, lacks DNA for checking. The germline CDR1 and CDR2 sequences are SGDLS and YYNGEE. The CDR3 is made up of 14 amino acids. The CDR3 loop is CASSVDPLEGAQYF.

The V call is TRBV24-1, the J call TRBJ1-1; TCRdb reports TRBD1, a call that lacks DNA to check it against. The CDR3 totals 13 residues. Germline V gives CDR1 KGHDR, CDR2 SFDVKD. The CDR3 is CATSDPGRTEAFF.

The chain uses TRBV9 and TRBJ1-5. The germline CDR1 and CDR2 sequences are SGDLS and YYNGEE. The CDR3 sequence is 13 residues long. CDR3 amino acids: CASSDGSDQPQHF. The whole variable domain, filled in from reference TRBV9 and TRBJ1-5, reads DSGVTQTPKHLITATGQRVTLRCSPRSGDLSVYWYQQSLDQGLQFLIQYYNGEERAKGNILERFSAQQFPDLHSELNLSSLELGDSALYFCASSDGSDQPQHFGDGTRLSIL.

V usage is TRBV19 and J usage is TRBJ1-5; the D call from TCRdb, TRBD1, cannot be confirmed without DNA. There are 15 residues in the CDR3. Germline CDR1 reads LNHDA; CDR2 reads SQIVND (reference sequence). The CDR3 spells CASRPVGVGDQPQHF.

This sequence joins TRBV14 and TRBJ1-2. The CDR3 is made up of 14 amino acids. Germline CDR1 reads SGHDN; CDR2 reads FVKESK. CDR3: CASSQENTIYGYTF.

The chain combines TRBV10-1 with TRBJ2-1; the D gene TCRdb calls, TRBD1, cannot be checked with no DNA. Germline V gene sequence: CDR1 WNHNN, CDR2 SYGVQD (reference sequence). This CDR3 has 13 amino acids. This chain's CDR3 is CASSRGGGNEQFF.

The chain employs TRBV20-1 and TRBJ2-1; the D gene TCRdb calls, TRBD2, cannot be checked with no DNA. Germline assignment: CDR1 DFQATT and CDR2 SNEGSKA (reference sequence). The CDR3 length is 16 residues. The CDR3: CSARDSGEGRVLEQFF.

This sequence joins TRBV6-6 and TRBJ2-5; the D call from TCRdb, TRBD1, cannot be confirmed without DNA. This CDR3 spans 13 amino acids. The V gene's germline CDR1 is MNHNY and CDR2 SVGAGI (reference sequence). The CDR3 loop reads CASGSQDRTTQYF.

The rearrangement joins TRBV14 to TRBJ2-4; checking the TCRdb D call of TRBD2 is not possible without DNA. Germline values: CDR1 SGHDN, CDR2 FVKESK. The CDR3 is made up of 20 amino acids. The CDR3 region is CASSYGRTSGGAMSKNIQYF.

The V call is TRBV6-5, the J call TRBJ2-7; TCRdb selects TRBD1, and the lack of DNA leaves this call unchecked. This CDR3 contains 16 residues. Germline CDR1 is MNHEY and CDR2 is SVGAGI. The chain's CDR3 is CASSYMLTGRAYEQYF.